This is a list of T cell receptor beta chains from one sample in a study of T cells in Graves' hyperthyroidism and ophthalmopathy. TCRdb ran MiXCR on the multiplex PCR reads and lists one entry per CDR3 protein. The table lists about 400,000 distinct CDR3 sequences, approximately 14% of them singletons. Specimen: blood. The source of these receptors is a woman under 40 with Graves' ophthalmopathy. CDR3s include the opening cysteine and the closing phenylalanine or tryptophan. Fields, in order: D gene, J gene, V gene, clone size, CDR3 DNA, CDR3 protein. A D gene is named only where the DNA matches it firmly. Clone size, where shown, is once, few, many, or a class for clones that have expanded.

D: TRBD2
J: TRBJ2-3
V: TRBV27
size: NA
DNA: TGTGCCAGCAGTTATACTAGCGGGGGGCTACAAGAGGATACGCAGTATTTT
CDR3: CASSYTSGGLQEDTQYF

D: NA
J: TRBJ1-2
V: TRBV20-1
size: many
DNA: TGCAGTGCTAGTAACAGAAGACTCATTTTGGGGGCTGGCTACACCTTC
CDR3: CSASNRRLILGAGYTF

D: NA
J: TRBJ2-7
V: TRBV6-1
size: many
DNA: TGTGCCAGCAGTCCGCGGGGACAGATCTACGAGCAGTACTTC
CDR3: CASSPRGQIYEQYF

D: NA
J: TRBJ1-4
V: TRBV6-5
size: NA
DNA: TGTGCCAGCAGTTACTTTACGACGGGTGAAAAACTGTTTTTT
CDR3: CASSYFTTGEKLFF

D: NA
J: TRBJ2-1
V: TRBV2
size: many
DNA: TGTGCCAGCAGGGAGCGAGGGGTAGTAGGTAGTGAGCAGTTCTTC
CDR3: CASRERGVVGSEQFF

D: NA
J: TRBJ2-3
V: TRBV2
size: many
DNA: TGTGCCAGCATCTCAGGGGCAGATACGCAGTATTTT
CDR3: CASISGADTQYF

D: NA
J: TRBJ1-4
V: TRBV9
size: NA
DNA: TGTGCCAGCAGCCCAAGAGGGCAGCTTAATGAAAAACTGTTTTTT
CDR3: CASSPRGQLNEKLFF

D: TRBD1
J: TRBJ1-1
V: TRBV5-1
size: NA
DNA: TGCGCCAGCAGCTTGTTCCGGGACAGGGGCACTGAAGCTTTCTTT
CDR3: CASSLFRDRGTEAFF

D: NA
J: TRBJ1-1
V: TRBV19
size: many
DNA: TGTGCCAGTAATTTTCTATCCCTCAACACTGAAGCTTTCTTT
CDR3: CASNFLSLNTEAFF

D: NA
J: TRBJ2-1
V: TRBV11-3
size: NA
DNA: TGTGCCAGCAGTTGGTCGCTGCGGCCAACCTACAGTGAGCAGTTCTTC
CDR3: CASSWSLRPTYSEQFF

D: TRBD1
J: TRBJ1-2
V: TRBV29-1
size: few
DNA: TGCAGCATATCGGACAGGGGCTATGGCTACACCTTC
CDR3: CSISDRGYGYTF

D: TRBD1
J: TRBJ1-2
V: TRBV19
size: many
DNA: TGTGCCAGTAGTGCGAGCCGGGACAGGGGGCTTGGCTACACCTTC
CDR3: CASSASRDRGLGYTF

D: NA
J: TRBJ2-3
V: TRBV7-2
size: many
DNA: TGTGCCAGCAGACCCGGGACGGCCACAGATACGCAGTATTTT
CDR3: CASRPGTATDTQYF

D: TRBD1
J: TRBJ1-3
V: TRBV5-1
size: NA
DNA: TGCGCCAGCAGCCCCCCGACAGGGAACGGAAACACCATATATTTT
CDR3: CASSPPTGNGNTIYF

D: TRBD2
J: TRBJ2-5
V: TRBV12-5
size: NA
DNA: TGTGCTAGTGGACTGAGCGGGGGGGGAGAGACCCAGTACTTC
CDR3: CASGLSGGGETQYF

D: TRBD2
J: TRBJ2-5
V: TRBV20-1
size: few
DNA: TGCAGTGCTCCAGCGGGGAACCAAGAGACCCAGTACTTC
CDR3: CSAPAGNQETQYF

D: NA
J: TRBJ2-1
V: TRBV28
size: many
DNA: TGTGCCAGCAGTCACCATGAGGACAATGAGCAGTTCTTC
CDR3: CASSHHEDNEQFF

D: TRBD1
J: TRBJ1-1
V: TRBV6-1
size: few
DNA: TGTGCCAGCAGCTCGGACAGGGGGCGATTTTTGAACACTGAAGCTTTCTTT
CDR3: CASSSDRGRFLNTEAFF

D: TRBD1
J: TRBJ2-1
V: TRBV20-1
size: few
DNA: TGCAGTGCTAGAGGAAAGGACAGGACAGGAGCCTACAATGAGCAGTTCTTC
CDR3: CSARGKDRTGAYNEQFF

D: NA
J: TRBJ2-7
V: TRBV2
size: many
DNA: TGTGCCAGCATATCCTACGAGCAGTACTTC
CDR3: CASISYEQYF

D: NA
J: TRBJ1-5
V: TRBV28
size: many
DNA: TGTGCCAGCAGTTCAGAAGAGGGCCAAGGAGCTCAGCCCCAGCATTTT
CDR3: CASSSEEGQGAQPQHF

D: NA
J: TRBJ1-5
V: TRBV20-1
size: NA
DNA: TGCAGTGCTAGGAGGGGTAGGGGTCAGCCCCAGCATTTT
CDR3: CSARRGRGQPQHF

D: NA
J: TRBJ2-5
V: TRBV5-1
size: many
DNA: TGCGCCAGCAGTCTAATCCCCCGGGGGGAGACCCAGTACTTC
CDR3: CASSLIPRGETQYF

D: NA
J: TRBJ1-6
V: TRBV4-2
size: NA
DNA: TGTGCCAGCAGCCAAGTTCGAGCCAGGGTGAGGTATAATTCACCCCTCCACTTT
CDR3: CASSQVRARVRYNSPLHF

D: TRBD1
J: TRBJ2-2
V: TRBV6-1
size: many
DNA: TGTGCCAGCAGTACAGGGGGTAGGGAACTACGCGCGAACACCGGGGAGCTGTTTTTT
CDR3: CASSTGGRELRANTGELFF

D: TRBD1
J: TRBJ2-6
V: TRBV24-1
size: NA
DNA: TGTGCCACCAGTGATCCCACCGGGACAGCCTACTCTGGGGCCAACGTCCTGACTTTC
CDR3: CATSDPTGTAYSGANVLTF

D: TRBD2
J: TRBJ2-1
V: TRBV20-1
size: NA
DNA: TGCAGTGCTAGCCAACCGGGACTAGCGTCCAATGAGCAGTTCTTC
CDR3: CSASQPGLASNEQFF

D: NA
J: TRBJ2-7
V: TRBV29-1
size: few
DNA: TGCAGCGCACGGGACTCCTTCTACGAGCAGTACTTC
CDR3: CSARDSFYEQYF

D: TRBD1
J: TRBJ2-1
V: TRBV12-3/TRBV12-4
size: many
DNA: TGTGCCAGCAACCCGACAGGGCATGAGCAGTTCTTC
CDR3: CASNPTGHEQFF

D: NA
J: TRBJ2-3
V: TRBV29-1
size: few
DNA: TGCAGCGTCTCCAGCCCCGATACGCAGTATTTT
CDR3: CSVSSPDTQYF

D: TRBD1
J: TRBJ1-5
V: TRBV6-1
size: few
DNA: TGTGCCAGCAGTTTTGGGACAGGGAAAAGGAGGAGCAATCAGCCCCAGCATTTT
CDR3: CASSFGTGKRRSNQPQHF

D: TRBD1
J: TRBJ2-2
V: TRBV18
size: many
DNA: TGTGCCAGCTCACCGACAGGGGACACCGGGGAGCTGTTTTTT
CDR3: CASSPTGDTGELFF

D: NA
J: TRBJ2-2
V: TRBV19
size: NA
DNA: TGTGCCACCTCAGAGGTCATTCAGACGAACACCGGGGAGCTGTTTTTT
CDR3: CATSEVIQTNTGELFF

D: NA
J: TRBJ1-4
V: TRBV6-5
size: few
DNA: TGTGCCAGCAGTTACTCCTACTACGAAAATGAAAAACTGTTTTTT
CDR3: CASSYSYYENEKLFF

D: TRBD1
J: TRBJ2-7
V: TRBV6-1
size: many
DNA: TGTGCCAGCAGTGAAGGGCACGGGACAGGGGGTGACGAGCAGTACTTC
CDR3: CASSEGHGTGGDEQYF

D: NA
J: TRBJ2-5
V: TRBV4-1
size: NA
DNA: TGCGCCAGCAGCCAAGATCTTCCAGGGAGGGGGGGAGAGACCCAGTACTTC
CDR3: CASSQDLPGRGGETQYF

D: NA
J: TRBJ2-7
V: TRBV11-2
size: NA
DNA: TGTGCCAGCAGCTTCCCCGGGACAAGCTTTGGGGAGCAGTACTTC
CDR3: CASSFPGTSFGEQYF

D: TRBD1
J: TRBJ2-7
V: TRBV7-9
size: few
DNA: TGTGCCAGCAGCCTCCGGACAGGGGGCGAGTACGAGCAGTACTTC
CDR3: CASSLRTGGEYEQYF

D: TRBD2
J: TRBJ2-1
V: TRBV5-1
size: many
DNA: TGCGCCAGCAGTTCAAGCGGGAGTATTACAAATGAGCAGTTCTTC
CDR3: CASSSSGSITNEQFF

D: TRBD2
J: TRBJ2-1
V: TRBV5-1
size: many
DNA: TGCGCCAGCAGCTTGGCAGCGGGGGTGGTTTCTAAATACAATGAGCAGTTCTTC
CDR3: CASSLAAGVVSKYNEQFF